This T cell receptor beta chain originates from a study of somatic mutations in cytotoxic T cells in rheumatoid arthritis. Study as a whole: Patient blood, which was peripheral blood collected as 30 ml EDTA, was drawn right after diagnosis and before any treatment started. Findings of the study overall: Multiple comparisons were not accounted for in the slight TRBV07 underrepresentation seen in rheumatoid arthritis patients.

Per the original data handling: Seldom did patient CD8+ clones exceeding 1% match published virus-specific TCRB sequences. The table came from immunoSEQ multiplex PCR; TCRdb's copy has only in-frame clones and leaves some out. The V and J calls and clone size come from that table; D and trimming were worked out from the DNA. This table has around 13,000 clones, approximately 80% appearing once. Regarding this clone: Antigen: not known.

The CDR3 is 14 amino acids. The V end was cut by 4 bases, the J end by 4 bases, with 14 bases between. Germline V gene sequence: CDR1 SQVTM, CDR2 ANQGSEA. The sequence derives from an adult with rheumatoid arthritis. Sequencing was done on a sample of CD8+ T cells sorted from blood. This chain links TRBV29-1 with TRBJ2-1; D might be TRBD2 (6 bases). CDR3 residues: CSVVTSSMYNEQFF. Written as DNA, the CDR3 is TGCAGCGTTGTAACTAGCTCTATGTACAATGAGCAGTTCTTC.